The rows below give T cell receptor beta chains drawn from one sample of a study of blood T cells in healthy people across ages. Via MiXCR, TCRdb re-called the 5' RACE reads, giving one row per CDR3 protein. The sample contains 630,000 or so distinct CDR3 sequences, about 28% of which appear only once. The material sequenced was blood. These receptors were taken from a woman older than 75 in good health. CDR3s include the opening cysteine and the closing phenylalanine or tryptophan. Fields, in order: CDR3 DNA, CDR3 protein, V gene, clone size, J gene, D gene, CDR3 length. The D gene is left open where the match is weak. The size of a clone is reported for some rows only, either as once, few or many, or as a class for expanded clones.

CDR3 DNA: TGCGCCAGCAGCAAGAGCACAGATACGCCGTATTTT; CDR3 protein: CASSKSTDTPYF; V gene: TRBV5-1; clone size: NA; J gene: TRBJ2-3; D gene: NA; CDR3 length: 12
CDR3 DNA: TGTGCCAGCAGCTTAGCGCCCAGACTAGCGGGAGGGCCGAGCACAGATACGCAGTATTTT; CDR3 protein: CASSLAPRLAGGPSTDTQYF; V gene: TRBV7-2; clone size: NA; J gene: TRBJ2-3; D gene: TRBD2; CDR3 length: 20
CDR3 DNA: TGCAGTGCTAGAGATCAAGGGGCAGGGGGTCAGCCCCAGCATTTT; CDR3 protein: CSARDQGAGGQPQHF; V gene: TRBV20-1; clone size: many; J gene: TRBJ1-5; D gene: TRBD1; CDR3 length: 15
CDR3 DNA: TGTGCCAGCAGGGAACAGGGGGACACTGAAGCTTTCTTT; CDR3 protein: CASREQGDTEAFF; V gene: TRBV28; clone size: few; J gene: TRBJ1-1; D gene: TRBD1; CDR3 length: 13
CDR3 DNA: TGTGCCAGCAAGGCGGGGGCTCCCGATACGCAGTATTTT; CDR3 protein: CASKAGAPDTQYF; V gene: TRBV6-6; clone size: NA; J gene: TRBJ2-3; D gene: NA; CDR3 length: 13
CDR3 DNA: TGTGCCAGCAGCCCCCCAGGACTAGCGGGAGGGTTTGATGAGCAGTTCTTC; CDR3 protein: CASSPPGLAGGFDEQFF; V gene: TRBV7-2; clone size: NA; J gene: TRBJ2-1; D gene: TRBD2; CDR3 length: 17
CDR3 DNA: TGCAGTACGGGGGGACAGGGGGCGAGTGGCTACACCTTC; CDR3 protein: CSTGGQGASGYTF; V gene: TRBV20-1; clone size: NA; J gene: TRBJ1-2; D gene: TRBD1; CDR3 length: 13
CDR3 DNA: TGCAGTGCTAGAGATTTTGAGCGGGAAGCCAAAAACATTCAGTACTTC; CDR3 protein: CSARDFEREAKNIQYF; V gene: TRBV20-1; clone size: NA; J gene: TRBJ2-4; D gene: TRBD2; CDR3 length: 16
CDR3 DNA: TGTGCCGCCAACTATGGGGACAGTGCACCCCTCCACTTT; CDR3 protein: CAANYGDSAPLHF; V gene: TRBV6-1; clone size: NA; J gene: TRBJ1-6; D gene: TRBD1; CDR3 length: 13
CDR3 DNA: TGTGCCAGCAGATCCTGGGTGAACACTGAAGCTTTCTTT; CDR3 protein: CASRSWVNTEAFF; V gene: TRBV2; clone size: few; J gene: TRBJ1-1; D gene: NA; CDR3 length: 13
CDR3 DNA: TGTGCCAGCAGTTTAAGCGGATTGAGAGCAGATACGCAGTATTTT; CDR3 protein: CASSLSGLRADTQYF; V gene: TRBV12-3/TRBV12-4; clone size: NA; J gene: TRBJ2-3; D gene: NA; CDR3 length: 15
CDR3 DNA: TGTGCCAGCAGCCAAGGTACAGGGCACGGCTACACCTTC; CDR3 protein: CASSQGTGHGYTF; V gene: TRBV3-1; clone size: many; J gene: TRBJ1-2; D gene: NA; CDR3 length: 13
CDR3 DNA: TGTGCCAGCAGCTTAAGGTCTCGGGCCGACGCTTTCTTT; CDR3 protein: CASSLRSRADAFF; V gene: TRBV7-2; clone size: once; J gene: TRBJ1-1; D gene: NA; CDR3 length: 13
CDR3 DNA: TGTGCCAGCAGCTACCTAGACAGGGCCTATGGCTACACCTTC; CDR3 protein: CASSYLDRAYGYTF; V gene: TRBV7-9; clone size: many; J gene: TRBJ1-2; D gene: TRBD1; CDR3 length: 14
CDR3 DNA: TGCAGCGCGGGTGAGGGACAGAGGAATTCACCCCTCCACTTT; CDR3 protein: CSAGEGQRNSPLHF; V gene: TRBV29-1; clone size: many; J gene: TRBJ1-6; D gene: TRBD1; CDR3 length: 14
CDR3 DNA: TGCGCCAGCAGCTTGGTCGTGGGACAGGGCGCCGGGGAGCTGTTTTTT; CDR3 protein: CASSLVVGQGAGELFF; V gene: TRBV5-1; clone size: NA; J gene: TRBJ2-2; D gene: TRBD1; CDR3 length: 16
CDR3 DNA: TGCGCCAGCAGCTTGTCTTCCGGAGGAATGGGGGTCACTGAAGCTTTCTTT; CDR3 protein: CASSLSSGGMGVTEAFF; V gene: TRBV5-1; clone size: many; J gene: TRBJ1-1; D gene: NA; CDR3 length: 17
CDR3 DNA: TGTGCCAGCAGCCAAGACAGGGTATTGACTGAAGCTTTCTTT; CDR3 protein: CASSQDRVLTEAFF; V gene: TRBV3-1; clone size: NA; J gene: TRBJ1-1; D gene: NA; CDR3 length: 14
CDR3 DNA: TGTGCCACCGCAGGGGTAGCCAAAAACATTCAGTACTTC; CDR3 protein: CATAGVAKNIQYF; V gene: TRBV6-2/TRBV6-3; clone size: once; J gene: TRBJ2-4; D gene: NA; CDR3 length: 13
CDR3 DNA: TGTGCCAGCAGTTACGGGCCAGCCAATGAGCAGTTCTTC; CDR3 protein: CASSYGPANEQFF; V gene: TRBV6-2/TRBV6-3; clone size: many; J gene: TRBJ2-1; D gene: NA; CDR3 length: 13
CDR3 DNA: TGCAGCGTTGAGGGGCAGGCGGGCCTAGCTAACTATGGCTACACCTTC; CDR3 protein: CSVEGQAGLANYGYTF; V gene: TRBV29-1; clone size: once; J gene: TRBJ1-2; D gene: NA; CDR3 length: 16
CDR3 DNA: TGCAGTGCTAGAGCTACATTCCAAGATACGCAGTATTTT; CDR3 protein: CSARATFQDTQYF; V gene: TRBV20-1; clone size: many; J gene: TRBJ2-3; D gene: NA; CDR3 length: 13
CDR3 DNA: TGTGCCAGCAGCCAAGACGGGACACCATACAATGAGCAGTTCTTC; CDR3 protein: CASSQDGTPYNEQFF; V gene: TRBV3-1; clone size: many; J gene: TRBJ2-1; D gene: NA; CDR3 length: 15
CDR3 DNA: TGCGCCAGCAGCTTTGCAGAAAGCTATTCTGGGGCCAACGTCCTGACTTTC; CDR3 protein: CASSFAESYSGANVLTF; V gene: TRBV5-1; clone size: many; J gene: TRBJ2-6; D gene: NA; CDR3 length: 17
CDR3 DNA: TGCGCCAGCAGCTCGTATCAGGGTAACACTGAAGCTTTCTTT; CDR3 protein: CASSSYQGNTEAFF; V gene: TRBV5-1; clone size: few; J gene: TRBJ1-1; D gene: NA; CDR3 length: 14
CDR3 DNA: TGTGCCAGCAGCTTGGGGGGGGCGGTCCGACAAGAGACCCAGTACTTC; CDR3 protein: CASSLGGAVRQETQYF; V gene: TRBV5-4; clone size: NA; J gene: TRBJ2-5; D gene: NA; CDR3 length: 16
CDR3 DNA: TGTGCCACCAGCAGGGGGGAGGGAAACACAGATACGCAGTATTTT; CDR3 protein: CATSRGEGNTDTQYF; V gene: TRBV15; clone size: many; J gene: TRBJ2-3; D gene: TRBD2; CDR3 length: 15
CDR3 DNA: TGTGCCAGCAGTTCTGTCGGAACTGAAGCTTTCTTT; CDR3 protein: CASSSVGTEAFF; V gene: TRBV6-2/TRBV6-3; clone size: many; J gene: TRBJ1-1; D gene: NA; CDR3 length: 12
CDR3 DNA: TGCAGTGTTACAGGACCAATGGACATTCAGTACTTC; CDR3 protein: CSVTGPMDIQYF; V gene: TRBV20-1; clone size: many; J gene: TRBJ2-4; D gene: NA; CDR3 length: 12
CDR3 DNA: TGCAGCGTTGAGGGAGTCCTTGGTTTCGCCCGCACAGATACGCAGTATTTT; CDR3 protein: CSVEGVLGFARTDTQYF; V gene: TRBV29-1; clone size: many; J gene: TRBJ2-3; D gene: NA; CDR3 length: 17
CDR3 DNA: TGTGCCACCAGCAGAGATAACCCGGGGGGCTACAATGAGCAGTTCTTC; CDR3 protein: CATSRDNPGGYNEQFF; V gene: TRBV15; clone size: many; J gene: TRBJ2-1; D gene: TRBD2; CDR3 length: 16
CDR3 DNA: TGTGCCAGCAGCTGGGCCTCCGGTAGTGCTGAAGCTTTCTTT; CDR3 protein: CASSWASGSAEAFF; V gene: TRBV5-5; clone size: few; J gene: TRBJ1-1; D gene: NA; CDR3 length: 14
CDR3 DNA: TGTGCCAGCAGCGTAGCACAGGGGAACGGCTACACCTTC; CDR3 protein: CASSVAQGNGYTF; V gene: TRBV9; clone size: many; J gene: TRBJ1-2; D gene: TRBD1; CDR3 length: 13